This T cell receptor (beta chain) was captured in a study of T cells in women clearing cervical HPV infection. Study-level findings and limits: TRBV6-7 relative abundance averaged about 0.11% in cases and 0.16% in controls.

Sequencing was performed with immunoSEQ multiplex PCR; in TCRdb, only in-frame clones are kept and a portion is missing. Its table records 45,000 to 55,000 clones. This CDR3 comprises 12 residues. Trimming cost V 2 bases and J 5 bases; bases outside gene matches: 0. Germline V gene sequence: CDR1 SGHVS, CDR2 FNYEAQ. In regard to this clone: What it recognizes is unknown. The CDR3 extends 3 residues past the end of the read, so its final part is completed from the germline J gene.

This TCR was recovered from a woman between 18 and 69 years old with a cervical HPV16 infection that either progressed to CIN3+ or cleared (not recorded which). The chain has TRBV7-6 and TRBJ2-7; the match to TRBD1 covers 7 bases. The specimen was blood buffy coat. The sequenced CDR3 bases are TGTGCCAGCAGCTTACAGGGGGACGAG. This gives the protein CASSLQGDE. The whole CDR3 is CASSLQGDEQYF.